One and the same sample provided the 18 T cell receptor beta chains below, sequenced in a study of T cells in women clearing cervical HPV infection. Method: immunoSEQ multiplex PCR; TCRdb's copy keeps in-frame clones and lacks some. The listing records approximately 12,000 clones. The material sequenced was blood buffy coat. These receptors were collected from a woman between 18 and 70 years old with a cervical HPV16 infection that either progressed to CIN3+ or cleared (not recorded which).

This clone is classed as medium-sized by frequency. From the germline J gene comes the end of the CDR3, since the read stops 3 residues before it. This chain connects TRBV7-9 to TRBJ1-1; TRBD1 is a possible D gene (5 bases). Germline V lookup: CDR1 SEHNR, CDR2 FQNEAQ (reference sequence). The CDR3 is 14 amino acids. V shed 6 bases and J shed 4 bases, with 15 bases lying between them. CDR3 in amino acids: CASSWGGGGTEAFF. The covered CDR3 bases are TGTGCCAGCAGTTGGGGGGGAGGTGGCACTGAA. Full variable domain (missing parts from reference TRBV7-9 and TRBJ1-1): DTGVSQNPRHKITKRGQNVTFRCDPISEHNRLYWYRQTLGQGPEFLTYFQNEAQLEKSRLLSDRFSAERPKGSFSTLEIQRTEQGDSAMYLCASSWGGGGTEAFFGQGTRLTVV.

A note on this clone: The read is 3 residues too short to cover the CDR3 end, so that end is filled in from the germline J gene. This sequence joins TRBV7-2 and TRBJ2-3; weak D call: TRBD2 (6 bases). The length of the CDR3 is 13 residues. Germline CDR1 and CDR2: SGHTA and FQGNSA. The CDR3 loop is CASSPVTAGTQYF. The sequenced CDR3 bases are TGTGCCAGCAGCCCCGTTACGGCGGGGACG.

Notes on this clone: From the germline J gene comes the end of the CDR3, since the read stops 3 residues before it. The V call is TRBV5-1, the J call TRBJ1-2; 7 nucleotides agree with TRBD1. V was pared by 0 bases and J by 1 base, with 6 bases of the junction left unmatched. The CDR3 contains 16 residues. Germline V CDR1 and CDR2: SGHRS, YFSETQ. The CDR3 sequence is CASSLEGAGDNYGYTF. CDR3 bases read: TGCGCCAGCAGCTTGGAGGGGGCAGGGGATAACTATGGC.

With regard to this clone: The DNA ends 3 residues before the CDR3 does, and the rest of the CDR3 is filled in from the germline J gene. The V call is TRBV19, the J call TRBJ2-3; 10 positions match TRBD1. Looked up from germline, CDR1 is LNHDA and CDR2 is SQIVND (reference sequence). The CDR3 runs 17 residues. The sequenced part of the CDR3 DNA is TGTGCCAGTAGTTCGACAGGGGGCGGCCCTTTGGGAGAGACG. This sequence encodes CASSSTGGGPLGET. The full CDR3 protein is CASSSTGGGPLGETQYF.

In the case of this clone: The read ends 3 residues shy of where the CDR3 ends; the end is completed using the germline J gene. The rearrangement joins TRBV29-1 to TRBJ2-3, with 9 positions matching TRBD2. J gave up 2 bases and V 3 bases, and 9 bases lay outside the gene matches. The CDR3 totals 16 residues. Per germline, CDR1 SQVTM and CDR2 ANQGSEA. The CDR3 DNA, read in part, is TGCAGCGTTGAGGGCGGGGGGGGCGCTTACACAGATACG. It encodes CSVEGGGGAYTDT. The CDR3 reads in full as CSVEGGGGAYTDTQYF.

CDR3 DNA (partial): TGTGCCAGCAGCTTACGGGGTACCGGGGAG. This sequence encodes CASSLRGTGE. The complete CDR3 protein is CASSLRGTGELFF. The rearrangement uses TRBV13 and TRBJ2-2, with D possibly TRBD2 on 5 matching bases. The read ends 3 residues shy of where the CDR3 ends; the end is completed using the germline J gene. The CDR3 totals 13 residues. Looked up from germline, CDR1 is PRHDT and CDR2 is FYEKMQ (reference sequence). Trimming left V 2 bases short and J 5 bases short, with 6 bases between.

A word on this clone: Germline is not matched at one junction end, which may reflect a read error. The DNA ends 3 residues before the CDR3 does, and the rest of the CDR3 is filled in from the germline J gene. The V call is TRBV4-2, the J call TRBJ2-3; 14 bases map to TRBD2. Germline CDR1 LGHNA, CDR2 YNFKEQ. The CDR3 sequence is 17 residues long. The CDR3 loop reads CASSQERTSGGLNTQYF. Incomplete CDR3 DNA: TGCGCCAGCAGCCAAGAAAGGACTAGCGGGGGGTTAAATACG.

The covered CDR3 bases are TGTGCCAGTAGTGGGGGACAGCGGATCAATGCTGAA. This sequence encodes CASSGGQRINAE. The complete CDR3 protein is CASSGGQRINAEAFF. V usage is TRBV19 and J usage is TRBJ1-1, with 7 bases lining up with TRBD1. The CDR3 extends 3 residues past the end of the read, so its final part is completed from the germline J gene. Trimming at V came to 5 bases and at J to 6 bases, leaving 12 bases not matched to a gene. Germline loops: CDR1 LNHDA, CDR2 SQIVND (reference sequence). The CDR3 sequence is 15 residues long.

CDR3 residues: CATSGTGFYNEQFF. The part of the CDR3 DNA that was read is TGTGCCACCTCAGGGACAGGGTTCTACAATGAG. J is TRBJ2-1 and V is TRBV2; 9 nucleotides align to TRBD1. The CDR3 end falls 3 residues outside the read, so it is completed with the germline J gene. The CDR3 totals 14 residues. CDR1 and CDR2 (germline): SNHLY, FYNNEI. J was trimmed by 3 bases and V by 10 bases; bases with no gene match: 7.

On this clone itself: The CDR3 is cut off 3 residues early in the read; its end comes from the germline J gene. This rearrangement joins TRBV5-1 to TRBJ2-3; 9 nucleotides match TRBD1. V was pared by 1 base and J by 3 bases, with 6 bases of the junction left unmatched. The germline V gene has CDR1 SGHRS and CDR2 YFSETQ. The CDR3 is made up of 16 amino acids. The CDR3 DNA, read in part, is TGCGCCAGCAGCTTGACCATGGGACAGGGTACAGATACG. Translation gives CASSLTMGQGTDT. Given in full, the CDR3 is CASSLTMGQGTDTQYF. Full variable domain (missing parts from reference TRBV5-1 and TRBJ2-3): KAGVTQTPRYLIKTRGQQVTLSCSPISGHRSVSWYQQTPGQGLQFLFEYFSETQRNKGNFPGRFSGRQFSNSRSEMNVSTLELGDSALYLCASSLTMGQGTDTQYFGPGTRLTVL.

As to this clone: Read coverage stops 3 residues before the CDR3 terminus; the germline J gene supplies the remainder. The chain is built from TRBV6-2 or TRBV6-3 and TRBJ1-1, with a tentative D call TRBD1 (6 bases). CDR1 is MNHEY, CDR2 SVGEGT, per germline. The length of the CDR3 is 12 residues. CDR3 residues: CASSYGGLEAFF. The part of the CDR3 DNA that was read is TGTGCCAGCAGTTACGGGGGCCTGGAA.

Note on this clone: The read ends 3 residues early relative to the CDR3; the germline J gene fills the gap. This chain links TRBV2 with TRBJ1-1; 9 bases line up with TRBD1. Germline lookup yields CDR1 SNHLY and CDR2 FYNNEI. The CDR3 extends over 14 amino acids. V lost 6 bases and J lost 5; bases outside the gene matches: 7. The CDR3 bases that were read are TGTGCCAGCAGCTCGGGACAGGGTTTAACTGAA. As protein: CASSSGQGLTE. From start to end, the CDR3 is CASSSGQGLTEAFF.

As for this clone: The CDR3 goes on 3 residues after the read ends, and that part is filled in from the germline J gene. V is TRBV7-9 and J is TRBJ2-2, with TRBD2 as a possible D gene (7 bases). This CDR3 is 15 amino acids long. V was clipped by 2 bases and J by 4 bases, with 11 bases between them. Germline CDR1 reads SEHNR; CDR2 reads FQNEAQ (reference sequence). Partial CDR3 DNA: TGTGCCAGCAGCTTACGGGGGGCCCTCACCGGGGAG. Amino acid sequence: CASSLRGALTGE. The whole CDR3 is CASSLRGALTGELFF.

On this clone itself: The DNA ends 3 residues before the CDR3 does, and the rest of the CDR3 is filled in from the germline J gene. This chain connects TRBV20-1 to TRBJ1-1; TRBD1 is a possible D gene (5 bases). The V gene lost 0 bases and the J gene lost 3 bases, with 20 bases spanning the gap. Germline V gene sequence: CDR1 DFQATT, CDR2 SNEGSKA (reference sequence). CDR3 length equals 17 residues. The part of the CDR3 DNA that was read is TGCAGTGCTAGAGATTTTTCCAGGCCAATAGGGGACACTGAA. Translating it yields CSARDFSRPIGDTE. The entire CDR3 protein reads CSARDFSRPIGDTEAFF.

With regard to this clone: The sequence runs out 3 residues before the end of the CDR3; the remainder is reconstructed from the germline J gene. The J gene is TRBJ2-5, the V gene TRBV15; TRBD2 aligns across 7 bases. The CDR3 is 18 amino acids. J gave up 1 base and V 3 bases, and 14 bases lay outside the gene matches. CDR1 is LNHNV, CDR2 YYDKDF, per germline (reference sequence). CDR3 sequence reads: CATSRHFGLAASQETQYF. The DNA read from the CDR3 is TGTGCCACCAGCAGGCACTTTGGGCTAGCGGCGAGCCAAGAGACC.

As for this clone: The read ends 3 residues early relative to the CDR3; the germline J gene fills the gap. The chain combines TRBV18 with TRBJ1-2, with a tentative D call TRBD1 (6 bases). The V gene's germline CDR1 is KGHSH and CDR2 LQKENI. The CDR3 runs 16 residues. This chain's CDR3 is CASSPPTDSLYNDYTF. The part of the CDR3 DNA that was read is TGTGCCAGCTCACCACCGACGGACAGCCTTTACAATGAC.

This clone is classed as medium-sized by frequency. CDR3 in amino acids: CASSFGQTRGEKLFF. The sequenced part of the CDR3 DNA is TGTGCCAGCTCATTCGGACAGACGAGGGGTGAAAAA. The V call is TRBV18, the J call TRBJ1-4; TRBD1 is a possible D gene (6 bases). The read ends 3 residues before the CDR3 terminus; that terminus is restored from the germline J gene. Germline CDR1 is KGHSH and CDR2 is LQKENI. V was trimmed by 5 bases and J by 7 bases, leaving 17 bases between them. The CDR3 sequence is 15 residues long.

Considering frequency, this clone is medium-sized. With the read ending 3 residues before the CDR3 end, the germline J gene is used to fill in that end. The J gene is TRBJ1-2, the V gene TRBV29-1; D ambiguous. Deletions cut 1 base from V and 1 base from J, with 16 bases between. Germline V gene data show CDR1 as SQVTM and CDR2 as ANQGSEA. The CDR3 sequence is 16 residues long. CDR3 DNA, as far as it was read: TGCAGCGTTGAAGGCGGGCCGAAACTCCTTAACTATGGC. It is translated as CSVEGGPKLLNYG. In full, the CDR3 reads CSVEGGPKLLNYGYTF.